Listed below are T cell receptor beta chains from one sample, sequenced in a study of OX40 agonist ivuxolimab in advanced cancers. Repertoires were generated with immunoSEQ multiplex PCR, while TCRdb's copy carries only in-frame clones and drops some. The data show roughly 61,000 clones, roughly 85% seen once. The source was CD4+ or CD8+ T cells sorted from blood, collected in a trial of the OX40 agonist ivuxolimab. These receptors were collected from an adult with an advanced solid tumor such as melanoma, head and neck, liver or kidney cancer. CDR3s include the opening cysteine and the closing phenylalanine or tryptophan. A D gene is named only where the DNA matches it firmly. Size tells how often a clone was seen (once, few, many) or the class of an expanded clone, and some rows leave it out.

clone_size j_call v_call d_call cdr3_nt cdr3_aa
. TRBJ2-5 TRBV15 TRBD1 TGTGCCACCAGCAGAGATCTCTTCCAGGGGGCAGAGACCCAGTACTTC CATSRDLFQGAETQYF
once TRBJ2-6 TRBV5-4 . TGTGCCAGCAGCTTGAACTCGGGGGAAACTGGGGCCAACGTCCTGACTTTC CASSLNSGETGANVLTF
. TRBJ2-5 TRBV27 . TGTGCCAGCATCCCACAGGGTCGAGAGACCCAGTACTTC CASIPQGRETQYF
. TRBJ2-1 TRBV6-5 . TGTGCCAGCAGTCCCGGACCTGGCTCCTACAATGAGCAGTTCTTC CASSPGPGSYNEQFF
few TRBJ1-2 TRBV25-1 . TGTGCCAGCAGTGAGGCAGGGAACTATGGCTACACCTTC CASSEAGNYGYTF
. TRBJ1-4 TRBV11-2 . TGTGCCAGCAGCGGTTCCGAGGCCCTGAGAGAAAAACTGTTTTTT CASSGSEALREKLFF
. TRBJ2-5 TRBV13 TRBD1 TGTGCCAGCAGAGGGGCCGGGACAGGGGAAGAGACCCAGTACTTC CASRGAGTGEETQYF
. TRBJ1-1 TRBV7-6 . TGTGCCAGCAGCTTAGGGGCAGGGGTGAACACTGAAGCTTTCTTT CASSLGAGVNTEAFF
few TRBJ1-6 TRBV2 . TGTGCCAGCAGTGTAACTAGGGACGGCCATTCACCCCTCCACTTT CASSVTRDGHSPLHF
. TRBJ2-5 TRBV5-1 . TGCGCCAGCAGCTGGATAGATTGGAGGAAAGAGACCCAGTACTTC CASSWIDWRKETQYF
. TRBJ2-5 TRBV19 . TGTGCCAGTAGTATGCAACGGGAGACCCAGTACTTC CASSMQRETQYF
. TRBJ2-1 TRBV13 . TGTGCCAGCAGCCGCCTCATAGGGGAGGGGGCCAATGAGCAGTTCTTC CASSRLIGEGANEQFF
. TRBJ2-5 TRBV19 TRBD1 TGTGCCAGTAGTAAGGGACAGAATCGGGAGACCCAGTACTTC CASSKGQNRETQYF
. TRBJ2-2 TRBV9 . TGTGCCAGCAGCGCCGGAATAGGGGGGGGCCCTAACACCGGGGAGCTGTTTTTT CASSAGIGGGPNTGELFF
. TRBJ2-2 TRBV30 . TGTGCCTGGAGTGTTGGGCGGACGAGGGCCGGGGAGCTGTTTTTT CAWSVGRTRAGELFF
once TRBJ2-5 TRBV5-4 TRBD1 TGTGCCAGCAGCTTGGCCGGGACAGCAGAGACCCAGTACTTC CASSLAGTAETQYF
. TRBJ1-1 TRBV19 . TGTGCCAGTAGTATTTCACAGATGAACACTGAAGCTTTCTTT CASSISQMNTEAFF
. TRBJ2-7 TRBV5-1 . TGCGCCAGCAACCGGGCAGGGGGGTACGAGCAGTACTTC CASNRAGGYEQYF